The rows below give T cell receptor beta chains drawn from one sample of a study of a mutant IDH1 vaccine in newly diagnosed glioma. Generated by immunoSEQ multiplex PCR, the TCRdb table keeps only in-frame clones and is missing some. The sample holds tens of thousands of clones, around 80% seen once. The source was PBMCs, collected from a glioma patient treated with radiotherapy, temozolomide or both. The source of these receptors is a man in his forties with glioma. Some clones in this sample may be carry-over from other donors' samples. Both conserved end residues are part of each CDR3. The D gene is left open where the match is weak. Part of the rows lack a size; the others show once, few, many or a class for expanded clones.

>TRBJ1-1|-|TRBV7-9|TRBD1
TGTGCCAGCAGCTTCGTGACAGGGGCGATGAACACTGAAGCTTTCTTT
CASSFVTGAMNTEAFF
>TRBJ2-3|-|TRBV10-3|-
TGTGCCATCAGTGGCCCTGGAGATACGCAGTATTTT
CAISGPGDTQYF
>TRBJ1-4|-|TRBV9|TRBD1
TGTGCCAGCAGCGCCTCGGACAGGGATGGCGAAAAACTGTTTTTT
CASSASDRDGEKLFF
>TRBJ2-1|many|TRBV19|TRBD1
TGTGCCAGTAGTGCCGGGACAGGGCCCAATGAGCAGTTCTTC
CASSAGTGPNEQFF
>TRBJ1-1|once|TRBV2|TRBD1
TGTGCCAGCACCTCCGGACAGGGAAACACTGAAGCTTTCTTT
CASTSGQGNTEAFF
>TRBJ1-1|-|TRBV6-6|-
TGTGCCAGCAGTTACCGTCCAGTGGCCGGGAACACTGAAGCTTTCTTT
CASSYRPVAGNTEAFF
>TRBJ2-5|-|TRBV7-9|-
TGTGCCAGCAGCTTAGCGACGGGATCGGAGACCCAGTACTTC
CASSLATGSETQYF
>TRBJ2-3|once|TRBV10-1|-
TGCGCCAGCAGTGAGGGATGGGGGGATATGGATACGCAGTATTTT
CASSEGWGDMDTQYF
>TRBJ1-2|-|TRBV5-1|-
TGCGCCAGCAGCCGGGACTCGAGGGGCTACACCTTC
CASSRDSRGYTF
>TRBJ1-5|-|TRBV30|TRBD1
TGTGCCTGGAGTGGACAGGGTACCGGGGGGACCCAGCATTTT
CAWSGQGTGGTQHF
>TRBJ2-7|once|TRBV14|-
TGTGCCAGCAGCCAAGTCGCGGTAGGGGAGCAGTACTTC
CASSQVAVGEQYF
>TRBJ2-7|-|TRBV5-1|TRBD1
TGCGCCAGCAGTCGAGGGTCCGGGACAGGGCTCTACGAGCAGTACTTC
CASSRGSGTGLYEQYF
>TRBJ2-7|few|TRBV29-1|-
TGCAGCGGGGGGGCGGGTTCCTACGAGCAGTACTTC
CSGGAGSYEQYF
>TRBJ1-5|-|TRBV30|TRBD1
TGTGCCTGGAGCCCCGGACAGGGGCCGTATCAGCCCCAGCATTTT
CAWSPGQGPYQPQHF
>TRBJ1-5|-|TRBV7-2|-
TGTGCCAGCAGCTTAGGAGCGCGTGGGCCCCAGCATTTT
CASSLGARGPQHF
>TRBJ2-3|-|TRBV5-1|-
TGCGCCAGCAGCTTCGGACAAGATACGCAGTATTTT
CASSFGQDTQYF
>TRBJ1-1|-|TRBV23-1|-
TGCGCCAGCAGTCAATCGCTTAGGGGCCCCCCTCCCGAAGCTTTCTTT
CASSQSLRGPPPEAFF
>TRBJ1-4|-|TRBV6-1|TRBD1
TGTGCCAGCAGTGAGGGGGACAGGGACGGTGAAAAACTGTTTTTT
CASSEGDRDGEKLFF
>TRBJ1-1|-|TRBV5-1|TRBD1
TGCGCCAGCAGCCGGGGACAGGGGACTGAAGCTTTCTTT
CASSRGQGTEAFF
>TRBJ1-2|-|TRBV27|-
TGTGCCAGCAGTGACGCCTATAACTATGGCTACACCTTC
CASSDAYNYGYTF
>TRBJ2-5|-|TRBV7-9|TRBD1
TGTGCCAGCAGTAGGACAGGGGGCGAAGAGACCCAGTACTTC
CASSRTGGEETQYF
>TRBJ1-6|-|TRBV28|-
TGTGCCAGCAGGGCAGGCAGGGCTAATTCACCCCTCCACTTT
CASRAGRANSPLHF
>TRBJ1-5|-|TRBV10-2|-
TGCGCCAGCAGGGATTATAGCAATCAGCCCCAGCATTTT
CASRDYSNQPQHF
>TRBJ2-1|-|TRBV4-2|TRBD2
TGTGCCAGCAGCAAGGGACTAGCGGATTACAATGAGCAGTTCTTC
CASSKGLADYNEQFF
>TRBJ2-3|-|TRBV14|-
TGTGCCAGCAGCCGTACCGGGACTTCAGATACGCAGTATTTT
CASSRTGTSDTQYF
>TRBJ2-1|-|TRBV29-1|TRBD1
TGCAGCGCGGACAGGGGGCTGTATGAGCAGTTCTTC
CSADRGLYEQFF
>TRBJ1-5|-|TRBV18|-
TGTGCCAGCTCACTGGGCCCAGCGGGGCCCCAGCATTTT
CASSLGPAGPQHF
>TRBJ1-5|-|TRBV19|TRBD1
TGTGCCAGTAGTTTGGAGGGACAGGGTGATCAGCCCCAGCATTTT
CASSLEGQGDQPQHF
>TRBJ2-5|-|TRBV5-1|-
TGCGCCAGCAGCCCGGCGGCGGCGGGACAAGAGACCCAGTACTTC
CASSPAAAGQETQYF
>TRBJ1-5|-|TRBV12-5|-
TGTGCTAGTGGTCGGGAGGGGCCCGGGCAGCCCCAGCATTTT
CASGREGPGQPQHF
>TRBJ1-2|-|TRBV19|TRBD1
TGTGCCAGCGTTAAAGGGACAGGGGCCTTGCTACCCTATGGCTACACCTTC
CASVKGTGALLPYGYTF
>TRBJ1-1|-|TRBV11-2|-
TGTGCCAGCAGCTTTACTCGGAGCTCGAACACTGAAGCTTTCTTT
CASSFTRSSNTEAFF
>TRBJ1-6|-|TRBV2|-
TGTGCCAGCAGTGCTAGGTCGAGCTCCTATAATTCACCCCTCCACTTT
CASSARSSSYNSPLHF
>TRBJ2-7|once|TRBV2|TRBD2
TGTGCCAGCAGTGGGGGGGGCTACGAGCAGTACTTC
CASSGGGYEQYF
>TRBJ2-7|-|TRBV4-1|TRBD1
TGCGCCAGCAGCCAAACGGGACAGGGGATGCGGTACGAGCAGTACTTC
CASSQTGQGMRYEQYF
>TRBJ1-1|-|TRBV29-1|-
TGCAGCGTTGAGGTGAGGGGAGGAAAGAACACTGAAGCTTTCTTT
CSVEVRGGKNTEAFF
>TRBJ2-7|-|TRBV6-5|-
TGTGCCAGCAGTTACCGGGACGGACCTCCCCACGAGCAGTACTTC
CASSYRDGPPHEQYF
>TRBJ1-6|-|TRBV19|-
TGTGCCAGTGGGTTCAGCTCCTATAATTCACCCCTCCACTTT
CASGFSSYNSPLHF
>TRBJ1-1|few|TRBV2|-
TGTGCCAGCAGGACCAATGGGGTCACTGAAGCTTTCTTT
CASRTNGVTEAFF
>TRBJ1-6|many|TRBV30|-
TGTGCCTGGAGTGTCCTTCATTCTAATTCACCCCTCCACTTT
CAWSVLHSNSPLHF
>TRBJ1-1|once|TRBV5-8|-
TGTGCCAGCAGCTTGGCCTCCGACGGACGAGGTGAAGCTTTCTTT
CASSLASDGRGEAFF
>TRBJ2-1|few|TRBV7-9|TRBD2
TGTGCCAGCAGCTGGACTAGCGGGGGCAGCTCCTACAATGAGCAGTTCTTC
CASSWTSGGSSYNEQFF
>TRBJ1-4|-|TRBV6-5|-
TGTGCCAGCAGGGACCTAGGGAATGAAAAACTGTTTTTT
CASRDLGNEKLFF
>TRBJ1-1|once|TRBV6-1|TRBD1
TGTGCCAGCAGTGAATCGAGGGGGCGAGCTTTCTTT
CASSESRGRAFF
>TRBJ1-2|-|TRBV5-6|TRBD1
TGTGCCAGCAAAGGGACAGGGATTTTCGGCTACACCTTC
CASKGTGIFGYTF
>TRBJ1-2|once|TRBV5-4|TRBD1
TGTGCCAGCAGCTTAAGACGGACAGGGACAGCTAACTATGGCTACACCTTC
CASSLRRTGTANYGYTF